This TCR beta chain emerged from a study of shared clonotypes between healthy human individuals. The protocol was immunoSEQ multiplex PCR, while the TCRdb copy is restricted to in-frame clones and leaves out a portion. The sample includes approximately 2,000,000 clones, approximately 90% seen only once; the top ten take around 0.4%. V lost 4 bases and J 4 bases, leaving 17 bases between the germline ends. The length of the CDR3 is 15 residues. The germline gives CDR1 LNHDA, CDR2 SQIVND (reference sequence). The genes are TRBV19 and TRBJ2-7; no clear D gene. The sequence was collected from a man younger than 30 in good health. Some clones in this sample may be carry-over from other donors' samples. Specimen: naive CD4+ T cells from PBMCs. Subset defined: CD45RA+ positively selected. This chain's CDR3 is CASSSRWPPPYEQYF. CDR3 sequence (DNA): TGTGCCAGTAGTAGCAGGTGGCCCCCACCTTACGAGCAGTACTTC.